This is a list of T cell receptor beta chains from one sample in a study of OX40 agonist ivuxolimab in advanced cancers. Sequenced by immunoSEQ multiplex PCR; TCRdb stores in-frame clones only, minus some. The profile shows some 98,000 clones, 91% of them singletons. This material consisted of CD4+ or CD8+ T cells sorted from blood, taken in a trial of the OX40 agonist ivuxolimab. These receptors all come from an adult with an advanced solid tumor such as melanoma, head and neck, liver or kidney cancer. Each CDR3 is given with its conserved first and last residue. Fields, in order: clone size, V gene, J gene, D gene, CDR3 DNA, CDR3 protein. A D gene is named only where the DNA matches it firmly. The size entry is marked missing in some rows and otherwise reads once, few, many or a size class.

abundance: .; v_gene: TRBV7-2; j_gene: TRBJ2-1; d_gene: TRBD2; CDR3nt: TGTGCCAGCAGTCTCATCTCCACTAGCGGGAAGGGGGCAAATGAGCAGTTCTTC; CDR3aa: CASSLISTSGKGANEQFF
abundance: .; v_gene: TRBV6-5; j_gene: TRBJ2-7; d_gene: TRBD1; CDR3nt: TGTGCCAGCAGTTACGCCGGGACAGGGGGCTACGAGCAGTACTTC; CDR3aa: CASSYAGTGGYEQYF
abundance: .; v_gene: TRBV7-6; j_gene: TRBJ1-1; d_gene: TRBD1; CDR3nt: TGTGCCAGCAGGGGACAGGGTAACACTGAAGCTTTCTTT; CDR3aa: CASRGQGNTEAFF
abundance: .; v_gene: TRBV29-1; j_gene: TRBJ2-1; d_gene: TRBD1; CDR3nt: TGCAGCGCCATGATTACCGGGACAGTGAACAATGAGCAGTTCTTC; CDR3aa: CSAMITGTVNNEQFF
abundance: .; v_gene: TRBV5-6; j_gene: TRBJ2-2; d_gene: TRBD2; CDR3nt: TGTGCCAGCAGCTTGGACAGCGGGAGGCGGAGTGGGGAGCTGTTTTTT; CDR3aa: CASSLDSGRRSGELFF
abundance: .; v_gene: TRBV10-3; j_gene: TRBJ2-3; d_gene: TRBD2; CDR3nt: TGTGCCATCAGTGACCGGCTAGCGGGAGTAGGTCGGGGCACAGATACGCAGTATTTT; CDR3aa: CAISDRLAGVGRGTDTQYF
abundance: .; v_gene: TRBV5-6; j_gene: TRBJ1-2; d_gene: TRBD1; CDR3nt: TGTGCCAGCAGCTTAGGGGGCGAGGATGGCTACACCTTC; CDR3aa: CASSLGGEDGYTF
abundance: .; v_gene: TRBV6-5; j_gene: TRBJ2-3; d_gene: TRBD2; CDR3nt: TGTGCCAGCAGTTACGGGCCTAGCGGGAGGGATACGCAGTATTTT; CDR3aa: CASSYGPSGRDTQYF
abundance: .; v_gene: TRBV6-6; j_gene: TRBJ2-5; d_gene: .; CDR3nt: TGTGCCAGCAGTACTACAGGGGAGACCCAGTACTTC; CDR3aa: CASSTTGETQYF
abundance: .; v_gene: TRBV5-4; j_gene: TRBJ2-4; d_gene: .; CDR3nt: TGTGCCAGCAGCTTGGCCGGAATAGCCAAAAACATTCAGTACTTC; CDR3aa: CASSLAGIAKNIQYF
abundance: once; v_gene: TRBV10-3; j_gene: TRBJ1-5; d_gene: .; CDR3nt: TGTGCCATCAGACAGGAGGTCAATCAGCCCCAGCATTTT; CDR3aa: CAIRQEVNQPQHF
abundance: .; v_gene: TRBV18; j_gene: TRBJ1-1; d_gene: .; CDR3nt: TGTGCCAGCTCACCCGGGCAACAAGTGAACACTGAAGCTTTCTTT; CDR3aa: CASSPGQQVNTEAFF
abundance: .; v_gene: TRBV6-6; j_gene: TRBJ2-1; d_gene: TRBD2; CDR3nt: TGTGCCAGCAGTCCGACTAGCGGGAGTGTAAATGAGCAGTTCTTC; CDR3aa: CASSPTSGSVNEQFF
abundance: .; v_gene: TRBV6-1; j_gene: TRBJ1-2; d_gene: .; CDR3nt: TGTGCCAGCAGTGAAGGGGACTATGGCTACACCTTC; CDR3aa: CASSEGDYGYTF
abundance: .; v_gene: TRBV28; j_gene: TRBJ2-1; d_gene: .; CDR3nt: TGTGCCAGCAGTTTTGGGGGGCGATTCAACTACAATGAGCAGTTCTTC; CDR3aa: CASSFGGRFNYNEQFF
abundance: .; v_gene: TRBV2; j_gene: TRBJ2-3; d_gene: TRBD1; CDR3nt: TGTGCCAGCAGACCCGGGACAGGGGGACCAGATACGCAGTATTTT; CDR3aa: CASRPGTGGPDTQYF
abundance: once; v_gene: TRBV6-5; j_gene: TRBJ1-3; d_gene: .; CDR3nt: TGTGCCAGCATAAGCGGAAACACCATATATTTT; CDR3aa: CASISGNTIYF
abundance: .; v_gene: TRBV5-1; j_gene: TRBJ1-1; d_gene: TRBD1; CDR3nt: TGCGCCAGCAGCATGACAGGGAGGGGCACTGAAGCTTTCTTT; CDR3aa: CASSMTGRGTEAFF
abundance: .; v_gene: TRBV5-1; j_gene: TRBJ2-1; d_gene: .; CDR3nt: TGCGCCAGCAGCTTGGTAGGGACATTGAACAATGAGCAGTTCTTC; CDR3aa: CASSLVGTLNNEQFF
abundance: .; v_gene: TRBV19; j_gene: TRBJ2-5; d_gene: .; CDR3nt: TGTGCCAGTAGTATCAGTCAGGGGGAGACCCAGTACTTC; CDR3aa: CASSISQGETQYF
abundance: .; v_gene: TRBV18; j_gene: TRBJ2-5; d_gene: TRBD1; CDR3nt: TGTGCCAGCTCACCACGACAGGGCCAAGAGACCCAGTACTTC; CDR3aa: CASSPRQGQETQYF
abundance: .; v_gene: TRBV28; j_gene: TRBJ2-5; d_gene: TRBD1; CDR3nt: TGTGCCAGCATCCCACGTTCCAGGGGGCGCAGGGAGACCCAGTACTTC; CDR3aa: CASIPRSRGRRETQYF
abundance: once; v_gene: TRBV18; j_gene: TRBJ2-3; d_gene: .; CDR3nt: TGTGCCAGCTCACCAGCCCCTGGGCAACCTACGCAGTATTTT; CDR3aa: CASSPAPGQPTQYF
abundance: few; v_gene: TRBV5-6; j_gene: TRBJ1-5; d_gene: .; CDR3nt: TGTGCCAGCAGCCGTTTGACCCCGGACAATCAGCCCCAGCATTTT; CDR3aa: CASSRLTPDNQPQHF
abundance: .; v_gene: TRBV7-2; j_gene: TRBJ2-7; d_gene: .; CDR3nt: TGTGCCAGCAGCTTAGCCGGTTGGGGTAGCGACGAGCAGTACTTC; CDR3aa: CASSLAGWGSDEQYF
abundance: .; v_gene: TRBV4-2; j_gene: TRBJ2-3; d_gene: .; CDR3nt: TGTGCCAGCAGCCAAGACCACTTGGGGGGTGTTACGCAGTATTTT; CDR3aa: CASSQDHLGGVTQYF
abundance: .; v_gene: TRBV7-3; j_gene: TRBJ2-5; d_gene: .; CDR3nt: TGTGCCAGCAGCTACCCGGGGCAAGAGACCCAGTACTTC; CDR3aa: CASSYPGQETQYF
abundance: .; v_gene: TRBV7-2; j_gene: TRBJ2-3; d_gene: TRBD1; CDR3nt: TGTGCCAGCAGCTACCGGGACAGGGGCGCAGATACGCAGTATTTT; CDR3aa: CASSYRDRGADTQYF
abundance: .; v_gene: TRBV6-6; j_gene: TRBJ2-7; d_gene: .; CDR3nt: TGTGCCAGCACCTCCCAGGGGTACGAGCAGTACTTC; CDR3aa: CASTSQGYEQYF
abundance: once; v_gene: TRBV19; j_gene: TRBJ1-5; d_gene: .; CDR3nt: TGTGCCAGTAGGGCCCTTGGTTCTGGCAATCAGCCCCAGCATTTT; CDR3aa: CASRALGSGNQPQHF
abundance: .; v_gene: TRBV19; j_gene: TRBJ1-5; d_gene: TRBD1; CDR3nt: TGTGCCACTGGGGACAGGGTGGGCAATCAGCCCCAGCATTTT; CDR3aa: CATGDRVGNQPQHF
abundance: .; v_gene: TRBV15; j_gene: TRBJ1-1; d_gene: .; CDR3nt: TGTGCCACCAGCAGAGGTGGCTTTAACACTGAAGCTTTCTTT; CDR3aa: CATSRGGFNTEAFF
abundance: once; v_gene: TRBV4-3; j_gene: TRBJ2-5; d_gene: TRBD2; CDR3nt: TGCGCCAGCAGCCAAGATCGGGCTAGCGGGAGTCCAGAGACCCAGTACTTC; CDR3aa: CASSQDRASGSPETQYF
abundance: .; v_gene: TRBV7-2; j_gene: TRBJ2-7; d_gene: .; CDR3nt: TGTGCCAGCAGCCCGTGGGGTAGCGGCGAGCAGTACTTC; CDR3aa: CASSPWGSGEQYF
abundance: .; v_gene: TRBV28; j_gene: TRBJ1-5; d_gene: TRBD1; CDR3nt: TGTGCCAGCAGAAGGGACAGAGCTAATCAGCCCCAGCATTTT; CDR3aa: CASRRDRANQPQHF
abundance: .; v_gene: TRBV7-8; j_gene: TRBJ2-1; d_gene: TRBD1; CDR3nt: TGTGCCAGCAGTCGTGGGACAGGGCTTTACAATGAGCAGTTCTTC; CDR3aa: CASSRGTGLYNEQFF
abundance: once; v_gene: TRBV5-6; j_gene: TRBJ1-2; d_gene: .; CDR3nt: TGTGCCAGCAGCTTCCAGGGTTCGGACTATGGCTACACCTTC; CDR3aa: CASSFQGSDYGYTF
abundance: .; v_gene: TRBV19; j_gene: TRBJ2-5; d_gene: .; CDR3nt: TGTGCCAGTAGTCTCCCGGGAGGGGGCAGGGAGACCCAGTACTTC; CDR3aa: CASSLPGGGRETQYF
abundance: .; v_gene: TRBV2; j_gene: TRBJ2-2; d_gene: .; CDR3nt: TGTGCCAGCAGTGAAGCGAGGGGTTATTATTCGTCAGCAAAGGGACCCGGGGAGCTGTTTTTT; CDR3aa: CASSEARGYYSSAKGPGELFF
abundance: .; v_gene: TRBV11-2; j_gene: TRBJ2-3; d_gene: .; CDR3nt: TGTGCCAGCAGCTTAGATCGGATGGCGAACAAGGTAGGCACAGATACGCAGTATTTT; CDR3aa: CASSLDRMANKVGTDTQYF
abundance: .; v_gene: TRBV5-1; j_gene: TRBJ2-1; d_gene: TRBD2; CDR3nt: TGCGCCAGCAGCTTGGTATTAGCGGGACCGTCTACGGATGAGCAGTTCTTC; CDR3aa: CASSLVLAGPSTDEQFF
abundance: .; v_gene: TRBV1; j_gene: TRBJ2-3; d_gene: .; CDR3nt: TGCACCAGCAGCCAAGATCCGAACCAACTAGCGGGAAAAACAGATACGCAGTATTTT; CDR3aa: CTSSQDPNQLAGKTDTQYF
abundance: few; v_gene: TRBV28; j_gene: TRBJ1-5; d_gene: .; CDR3nt: TGTGCCAGCAGTTTCGCAGGGTATCAGCCCCAGCATTTT; CDR3aa: CASSFAGYQPQHF
abundance: .; v_gene: TRBV5-4; j_gene: TRBJ2-7; d_gene: .; CDR3nt: TGTGCCAGCAGCTTGGTTACAGGCCACGAGCAGTACTTC; CDR3aa: CASSLVTGHEQYF
abundance: .; v_gene: TRBV7-3; j_gene: TRBJ2-5; d_gene: .; CDR3nt: TGTGCCAGCAGCTTAAGAGGGCCCAGAGAGACCCAGTACTTC; CDR3aa: CASSLRGPRETQYF
abundance: .; v_gene: TRBV5-4; j_gene: TRBJ2-5; d_gene: .; CDR3nt: TGTGCCAGCAGCGTCCACAGGGTCCGAGAGACCCAGTACTTC; CDR3aa: CASSVHRVRETQYF
abundance: .; v_gene: TRBV5-1; j_gene: TRBJ2-5; d_gene: .; CDR3nt: TGCGCCAGCAGCTTGAATCCGGGAGTTCTCGAGACCCAGTACTTC; CDR3aa: CASSLNPGVLETQYF
abundance: .; v_gene: TRBV11-2; j_gene: TRBJ2-1; d_gene: TRBD2; CDR3nt: TGTGCCAGCAGCTTCGGACTAGCGGGAGGGGAAGATGAGCAGTTCTTC; CDR3aa: CASSFGLAGGEDEQFF
abundance: .; v_gene: TRBV18; j_gene: TRBJ2-1; d_gene: .; CDR3nt: TGTGCCAGCTCACCTTCCACTAGCTACAGCTCCTACAATGAGCAGTTCTTC; CDR3aa: CASSPSTSYSSYNEQFF
abundance: .; v_gene: TRBV11-2; j_gene: TRBJ2-7; d_gene: TRBD1; CDR3nt: TGTGCCAGCAGCTTAGAGGACAGGGGGCTTCTTACTTACGAGCAGTACTTC; CDR3aa: CASSLEDRGLLTYEQYF
abundance: .; v_gene: TRBV7-8; j_gene: TRBJ2-2; d_gene: TRBD1; CDR3nt: TGTGCCAGCAGCTCGACAGGGAGTCCCGGGGAGCTGTTTTTT; CDR3aa: CASSSTGSPGELFF
abundance: .; v_gene: TRBV5-4; j_gene: TRBJ2-5; d_gene: TRBD2; CDR3nt: TGTGCCAGCAGCCCATTACCGGGACTAGCGGGAGAGGAAAAGACCCAGTACTTC; CDR3aa: CASSPLPGLAGEEKTQYF
abundance: .; v_gene: TRBV7-2; j_gene: TRBJ2-3; d_gene: .; CDR3nt: TGTGCCAGCAGCTTAGGACAAACAGGAATATCAGATACGCAGTATTTT; CDR3aa: CASSLGQTGISDTQYF